This T cell receptor beta chain was recovered during a study of CD8+ T cells in alopecia areata. The V gene lost 0 bases and the J gene lost 4 bases, with 10 bases spanning the gap. Per germline, CDR1 SGDLS and CDR2 YYNGEE. The CDR3 runs to 14 residues. A FACSAria was used to sort CD4+ and CD8+ T cells. These cells came from PBMCs. RNA, once extracted, was reverse transcribed into cDNA for use as the sequencing template. The method was immunoSEQ multiplex PCR; TCRdb's version includes in-frame clones alone and lacks a portion of them. The sample has roughly 120,000 clones; around 61% are singletons. Sequences were obtained from CD4+ T cells sorted from blood. This chain joins TRBV9 and TRBJ1-2; D possibly corresponds to TRBD1 (6 bases). The TCR sequence derives from a human donor in good health. CDR3 coding DNA: TGTGCCAGCAGCGTAGACAGGGCCGGCTATGGCTACACCTTC. This sequence encodes CASSVDRAGYGYTF.